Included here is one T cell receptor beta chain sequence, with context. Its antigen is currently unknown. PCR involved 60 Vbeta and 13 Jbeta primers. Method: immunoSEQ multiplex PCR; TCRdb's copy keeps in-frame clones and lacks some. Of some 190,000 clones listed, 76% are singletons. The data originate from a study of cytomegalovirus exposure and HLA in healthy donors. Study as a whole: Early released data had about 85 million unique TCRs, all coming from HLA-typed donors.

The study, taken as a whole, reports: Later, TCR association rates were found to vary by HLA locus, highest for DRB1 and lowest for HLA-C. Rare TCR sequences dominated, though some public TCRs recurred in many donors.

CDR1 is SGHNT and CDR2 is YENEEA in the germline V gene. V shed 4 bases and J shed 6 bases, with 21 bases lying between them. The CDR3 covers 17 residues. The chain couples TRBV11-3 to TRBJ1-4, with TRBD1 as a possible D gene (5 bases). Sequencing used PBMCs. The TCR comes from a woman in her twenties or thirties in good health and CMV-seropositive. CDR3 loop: CASSSDAILGGDEKLFF. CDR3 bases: TGTGCCAGCAGCTCGGACGCTATTTTGGGGGGAGATGAAAAACTGTTTTTT.